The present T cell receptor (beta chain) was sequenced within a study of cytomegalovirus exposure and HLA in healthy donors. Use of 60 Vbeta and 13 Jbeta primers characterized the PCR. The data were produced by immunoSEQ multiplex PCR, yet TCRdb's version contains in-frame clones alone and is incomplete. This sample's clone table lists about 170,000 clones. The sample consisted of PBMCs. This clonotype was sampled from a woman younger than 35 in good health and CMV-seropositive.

Here the CDR3 reads CASSYTSGRGAETQYF. The CDR3 DNA reads as TGTGCCAGCAGTTACACTAGCGGGAGGGGGGCGGAGACCCAGTACTTC. The chain is built from TRBV5-6 and TRBJ2-5, with 13 bases identical to TRBD2. This CDR3 is built from 16 residues. Germline CDR1 is SGHDT and CDR2 is YYEEEE. With 5 bases clipped from V and 5 bases from J, the junction kept 9 bases outside the gene matches.